A selection of T cell receptor beta chains follows, all from one sample in a study of human T cells and chemical hapten exposure. TCRdb reanalysed the RACE reads using MiXCR and keeps one entry per CDR3 protein. The sample contains approximately 350,000 distinct CDR3 sequences, just under 6.5% of which appear only once. This specimen was whole blood, taken in connection with sensitization to the hapten diphenylcyclopropenone (DPC). The origin of the receptors is a woman in her late teens or twenties with alopecia areata. Some clones in this sample may be carry-over from other donors' samples. Each CDR3 is given without its conserved first and last residue. Each record gives: V gene, clone size, CDR3 length, CDR3 protein. Where a row states a size, it is once, few, many or the class of an expanded clone; other rows omit it.

V: TRBV7-3; size: many; length: 14; CDR3: ASSPGVGGVRETQY
V: TRBV6-6; size: few; length: 12; CDR3: ASTPGGSSYEQY
V: TRBV12-5; size: few; length: 11; CDR3: ASGLFLDREAF
V: TRBV15; size: many; length: 14; CDR3: ATRTGGSVSNQPQH
V: TRBV20-1; size: NA; length: 12; CDR3: SALRTGPPWEQY
V: TRBV7-2; size: NA; length: 14; CDR3: ASSLVGWVEQETQY
V: TRBV6-2/TRBV6-3; size: few; length: 17; CDR3: ASSYSISSGTGRNQPQH
V: TRBV4-1; size: few; length: 15; CDR3: ASSQDSGGSKRDTQY
V: TRBV29-1; size: NA; length: 11; CDR3: SGTGPSGNTIY
V: TRBV7-8; size: many; length: 12; CDR3: ASSGMGRDYGYT
V: TRBV7-2; size: many; length: 15; CDR3: ASSLDGNIRSNQPQH
V: TRBV4-3; size: few; length: 13; CDR3: ASSQDRGFFYEQY
V: TRBV5-1; size: few; length: 13; CDR3: ASSLRAGSNTEAF
V: TRBV7-2; size: many; length: 15; CDR3: ASSRPPPARLNTEAF
V: TRBV12-3/TRBV12-4; size: many; length: 13; CDR3: ASSLLGVMNTEAF
V: TRBV29-1; size: few; length: 10; CDR3: SVEGDRDTQY
V: TRBV7-9; size: NA; length: 11; CDR3: VSSWRGSTEAF
V: TRBV6-5; size: many; length: 10; CDR3: ASSRPGTEAF
V: TRBV4-1; size: many; length: 11; CDR3: ASSQDINSPLH
V: TRBV6-6; size: NA; length: 14; CDR3: ASSLHPGVSGNTIY